This TCR beta chain derives from a study of graft-versus-host responses after intestinal transplantation. The authors processed graft tissue to release intraepithelial and lamina propria lymphocytes. The sample holds one count of this clone. The protocol was immunoSEQ multiplex PCR, while the TCRdb copy is restricted to in-frame clones and leaves out a portion. The profile shows some 12,000 clones, 76% of them singletons. V lost 1 base and J lost 1, with 16 bases in between. In germline, CDR1 is MNHNS, CDR2 SASEGT. The CDR3 loop spans 17 amino acids. The chain carries TRBV6-1 and TRBJ1-1; tentative D call: TRBD1 (6 bases). Source: ileum tissue, taken 23 days after intestinal transplant. The receptor comes from a human patient who received an intestinal transplant, so some T cells may come from the graft donor. The CDR3 DNA sequence: TGTGCCAGCAGTGAAGTATCGTTGGGGGCCGGGAACACTGAAGCTTTCTTT. Its protein product is CASSEVSLGAGNTEAFF.